This T cell receptor (beta chain) derives from a study of T-cell memory formation after mild COVID-19. Whole-study results and caveats: A second wave of clones peaked on day 37, and their SARS-CoV-2 specificity went unconfirmed. CD4+ bias marked clones expanding day 15 to 37, unlike balanced contracting clones. Some SARS-CoV-2-responding clones were already detected in memory before infection.

V shed 6 bases, J shed 0 bases, and the junction held 5 bases outside the gene matches. The CDR3 runs to 15 residues. For this clonotype: Its cognate antigen is unknown.

TCRdb redid the calling of the 5' RACE reads with MiXCR, one entry per CDR3 protein. The sample lists 470,000 or so distinct CDR3 sequences, more than 20% occurring once. The rearrangement uses TRBV12-3 or TRBV12-4 and TRBJ2-3; 8 nucleotides line up with TRBD2. The sequencing input was PBMCs or a T cell subset sorted from them (not recorded which). The sequence was obtained from an adult woman who had mild COVID-19 (a few samples of this study predate the infection). Cell type and time point are not known. The CDR3 protein is CASSVAGSSTDTQYF. The CDR3 nucleotides are TGTGCCAGCAGCGTAGCGGGGAGCAGCACAGATACGCAGTATTTT.